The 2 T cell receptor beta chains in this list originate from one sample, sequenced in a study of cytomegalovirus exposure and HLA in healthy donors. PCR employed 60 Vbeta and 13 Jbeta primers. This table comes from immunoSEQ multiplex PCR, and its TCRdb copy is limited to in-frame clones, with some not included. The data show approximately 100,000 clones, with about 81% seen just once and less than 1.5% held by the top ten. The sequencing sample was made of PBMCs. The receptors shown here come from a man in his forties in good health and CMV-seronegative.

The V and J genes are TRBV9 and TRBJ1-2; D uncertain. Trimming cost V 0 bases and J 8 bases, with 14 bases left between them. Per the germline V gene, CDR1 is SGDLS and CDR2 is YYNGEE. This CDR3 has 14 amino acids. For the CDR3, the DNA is TGTGCCAGCAGCGTAGGATCACATAACACGGGCTACACCTTC. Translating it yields CASSVGSHNTGYTF.

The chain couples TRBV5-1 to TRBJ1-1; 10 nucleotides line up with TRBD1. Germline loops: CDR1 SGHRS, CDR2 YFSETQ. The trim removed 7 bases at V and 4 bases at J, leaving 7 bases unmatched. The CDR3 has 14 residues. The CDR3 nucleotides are TGCGCCAGCTTCCCGGGACAGGGGCGCACTGAAGCTTTCTTT. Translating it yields CASFPGQGRTEAFF.